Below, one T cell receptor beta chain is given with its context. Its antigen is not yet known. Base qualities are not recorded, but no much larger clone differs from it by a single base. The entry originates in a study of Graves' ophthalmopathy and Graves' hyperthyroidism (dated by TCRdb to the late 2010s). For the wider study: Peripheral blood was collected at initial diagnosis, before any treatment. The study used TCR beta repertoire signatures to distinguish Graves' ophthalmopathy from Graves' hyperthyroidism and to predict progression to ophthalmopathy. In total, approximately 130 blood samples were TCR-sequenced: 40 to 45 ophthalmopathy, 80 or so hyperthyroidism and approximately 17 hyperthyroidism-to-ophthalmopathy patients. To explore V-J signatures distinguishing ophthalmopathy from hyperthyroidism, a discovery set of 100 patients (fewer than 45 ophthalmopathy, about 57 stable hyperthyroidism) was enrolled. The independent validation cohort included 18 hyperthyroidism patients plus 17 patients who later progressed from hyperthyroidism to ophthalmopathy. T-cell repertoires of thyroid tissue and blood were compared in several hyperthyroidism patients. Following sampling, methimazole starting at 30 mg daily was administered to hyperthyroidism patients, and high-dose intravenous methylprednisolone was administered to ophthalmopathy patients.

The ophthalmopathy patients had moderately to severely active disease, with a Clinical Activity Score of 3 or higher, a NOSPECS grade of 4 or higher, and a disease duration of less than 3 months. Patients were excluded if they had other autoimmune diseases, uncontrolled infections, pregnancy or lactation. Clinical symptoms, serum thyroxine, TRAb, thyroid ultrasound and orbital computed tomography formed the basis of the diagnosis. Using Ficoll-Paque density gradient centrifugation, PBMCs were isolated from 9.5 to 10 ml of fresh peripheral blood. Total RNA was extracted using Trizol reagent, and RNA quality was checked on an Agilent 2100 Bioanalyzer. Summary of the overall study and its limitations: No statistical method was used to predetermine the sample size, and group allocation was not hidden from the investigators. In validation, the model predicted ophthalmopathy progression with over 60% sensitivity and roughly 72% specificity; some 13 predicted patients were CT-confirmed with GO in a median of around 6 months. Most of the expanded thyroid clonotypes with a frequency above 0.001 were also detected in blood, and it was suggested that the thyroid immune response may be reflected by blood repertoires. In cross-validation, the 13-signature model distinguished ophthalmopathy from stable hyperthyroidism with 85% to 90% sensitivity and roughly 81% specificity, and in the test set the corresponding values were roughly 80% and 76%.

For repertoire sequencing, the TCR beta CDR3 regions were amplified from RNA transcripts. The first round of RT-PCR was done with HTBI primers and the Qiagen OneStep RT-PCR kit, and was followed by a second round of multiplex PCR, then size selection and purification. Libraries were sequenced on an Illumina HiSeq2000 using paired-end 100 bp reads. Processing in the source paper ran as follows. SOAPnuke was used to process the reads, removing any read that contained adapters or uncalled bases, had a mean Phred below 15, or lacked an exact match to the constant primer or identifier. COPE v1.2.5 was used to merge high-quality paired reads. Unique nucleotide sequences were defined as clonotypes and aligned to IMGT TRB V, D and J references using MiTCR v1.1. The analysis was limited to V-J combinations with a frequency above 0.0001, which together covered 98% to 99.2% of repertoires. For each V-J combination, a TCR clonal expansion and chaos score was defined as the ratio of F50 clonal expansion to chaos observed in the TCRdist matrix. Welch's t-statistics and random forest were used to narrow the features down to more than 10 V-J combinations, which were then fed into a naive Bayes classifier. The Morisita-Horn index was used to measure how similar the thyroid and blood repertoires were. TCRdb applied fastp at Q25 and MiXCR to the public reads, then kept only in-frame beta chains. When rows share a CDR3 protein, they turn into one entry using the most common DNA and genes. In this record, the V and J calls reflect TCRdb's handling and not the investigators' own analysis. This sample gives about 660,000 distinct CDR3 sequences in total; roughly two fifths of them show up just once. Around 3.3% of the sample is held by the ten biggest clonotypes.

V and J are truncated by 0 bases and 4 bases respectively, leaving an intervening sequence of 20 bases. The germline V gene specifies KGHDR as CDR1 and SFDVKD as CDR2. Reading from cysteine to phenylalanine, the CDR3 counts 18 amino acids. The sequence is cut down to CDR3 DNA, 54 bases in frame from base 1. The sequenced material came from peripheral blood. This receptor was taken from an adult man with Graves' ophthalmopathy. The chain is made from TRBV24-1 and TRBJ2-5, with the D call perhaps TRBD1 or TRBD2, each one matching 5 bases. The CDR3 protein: CATSDLSDTGAGRETQYF. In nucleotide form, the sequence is TGTGCCACCAGTGATTTGAGCGACACCGGGGCAGGGCGAGAGACCCAGTACTTC.